The sequence of this T cell receptor (beta chain) was determined in a study of patients and donors after allogeneic stem cell transplantation. TCRdb re-analysed the RT-PCR reads in MiXCR, keeping a single row per CDR3 protein. The sample records about 88,000 distinct CDR3 sequences, around 46% being singletons. CDR1 and CDR2 from the germline V gene are SGHRS and YFSETQ. V was pared by 2 bases and J by 4 bases, with 7 bases of the junction left unmatched. CDR3 length equals 15 residues. The V gene is TRBV5-1, the J gene TRBJ2-7; the match to TRBD2 covers 9 bases. The sequence was obtained from a human donor who was either an allogeneic HSCT recipient or a stem cell or donor lymphocyte infusion donor (not recorded which). It is not recorded whose cells these are; they may come from a transplant donor. The sample comprised blood, either unsorted or a sorted T cell fraction (not recorded which). The CDR3 nucleotides are TGCGCCAGCAGCTTTAGCGGGGGCCCGGTTTACGAGCAGTACTTC. This sequence encodes CASSFSGGPVYEQYF.